This T cell receptor beta chain came from a study of molecular identifiers for immune sequencing clone quantification. Overall study context: With replicates, the RNA of about 20,000 or 100,000 naive CD8 cells was split five ways and four were sequenced.

Concerning this clonotype itself: Its antigen remains unknown. This sequence may be a read error, since a much larger clone differs from it by one base.

Study-wide results and caveats: Clones above 20 RNA copies contained over 97% of effector molecules and under 1% of naive molecules.

The CDR3 sequence is 18 residues long. Germline V gives CDR1 SGHRS, CDR2 YFSETQ. Previously described methods with listed TCR primers produced the bulk TCR libraries. MiXCR, applied by TCRdb to the PCR reads, yields one record per CDR3 protein. The sample holds hundreds of thousands of distinct CDR3 sequences, about a quarter seen once. The clonotype originates from a human donor in good health. Some libraries in this study had Jurkat cell RNA spiked in. Material for sequencing was naive CD8+ T cells from blood, with Jurkat cell RNA spiked in. Subset described: FACS-sorted CD8+CD4-CCR7+CD45RA+ naive T cells. The rearrangement uses TRBV5-1 and TRBJ2-5; 14 nucleotides line up with TRBD2. The CDR3 sequence is CARSLRLAGGPGQETQYF. The DNA of the CDR3 is TGCGCCCGCAGCCTACGACTAGCGGGGGGGCCCGGGCAAGAGACCCAGTACTTC.